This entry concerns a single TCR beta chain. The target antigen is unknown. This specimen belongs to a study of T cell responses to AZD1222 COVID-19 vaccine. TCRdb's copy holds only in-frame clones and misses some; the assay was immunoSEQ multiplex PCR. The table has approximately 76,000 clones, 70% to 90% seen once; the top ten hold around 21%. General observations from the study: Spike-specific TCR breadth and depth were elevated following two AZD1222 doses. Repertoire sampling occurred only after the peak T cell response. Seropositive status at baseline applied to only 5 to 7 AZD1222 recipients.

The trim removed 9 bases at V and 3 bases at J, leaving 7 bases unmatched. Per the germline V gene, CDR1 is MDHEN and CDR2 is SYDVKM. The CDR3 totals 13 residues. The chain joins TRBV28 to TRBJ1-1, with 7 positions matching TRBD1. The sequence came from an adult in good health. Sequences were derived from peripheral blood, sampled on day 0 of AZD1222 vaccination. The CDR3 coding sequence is TGTGCCAGTGCACAGGGGTCCCACACTGAAGCTTTCTTT. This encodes CASAQGSHTEAFF. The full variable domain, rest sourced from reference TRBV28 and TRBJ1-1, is DVKVTQSSRYLVKRTGEKVFLECVQDMDHENMFWYRQDPGLGLRLIYFSYDVKMKEKGDIPEGYSVSREKKERFSLILESASTNQTSMYLCASAQGSHTEAFFGQGTRLTVV.